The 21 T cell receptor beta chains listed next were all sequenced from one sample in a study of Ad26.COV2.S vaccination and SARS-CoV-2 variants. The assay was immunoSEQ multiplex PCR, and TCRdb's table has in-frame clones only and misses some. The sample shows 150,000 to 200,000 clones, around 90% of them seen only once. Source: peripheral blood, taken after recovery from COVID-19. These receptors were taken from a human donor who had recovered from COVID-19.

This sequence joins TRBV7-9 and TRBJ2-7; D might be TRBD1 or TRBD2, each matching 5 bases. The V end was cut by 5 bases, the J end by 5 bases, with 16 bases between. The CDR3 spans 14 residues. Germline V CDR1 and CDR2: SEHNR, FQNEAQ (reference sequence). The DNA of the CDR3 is TGTGCCAGCAGCCCCCGGGGCCGGTCGGACGAGCAGTACTTC. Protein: CASSPRGRSDEQYF. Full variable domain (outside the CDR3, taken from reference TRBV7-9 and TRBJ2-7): DTGVSQNPRHKITKRGQNVTFRCDPISEHNRLYWYRQTLGQGPEFLTYFQNEAQLEKSRLLSDRFSAERPKGSFSTLEIQRTEQGDSAMYLCASSPRGRSDEQYFGPGTRLTVT.

The CDR3 region is CASSPRLAGGRGETQYF. Here the CDR3 DNA reads TGTGCCAGCAGCCCCCGACTAGCGGGGGGCCGGGGAGAGACCCAGTACTTC. The chain carries TRBV7-9 and TRBJ2-5; 13 bases map to TRBD2. J lost 4 bases, V lost 5 bases, and 10 bases had no gene match. Germline V CDR1 and CDR2: SEHNR, FQNEAQ (reference sequence). The CDR3 is made up of 17 amino acids.

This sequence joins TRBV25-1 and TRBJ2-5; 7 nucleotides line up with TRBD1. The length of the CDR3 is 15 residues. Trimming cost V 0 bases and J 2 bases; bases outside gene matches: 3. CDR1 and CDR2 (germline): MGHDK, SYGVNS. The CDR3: CASSEYRGNQETQYF. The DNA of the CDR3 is TGTGCCAGCAGTGAATACAGGGGGAATCAAGAGACCCAGTACTTC.

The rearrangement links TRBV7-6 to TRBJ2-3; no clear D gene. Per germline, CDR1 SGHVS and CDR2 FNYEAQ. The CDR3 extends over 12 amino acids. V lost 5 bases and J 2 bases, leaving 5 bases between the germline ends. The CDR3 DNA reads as TGTGCCAGCAGCCCAGCCACAGATACGCAGTATTTT. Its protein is CASSPATDTQYF.

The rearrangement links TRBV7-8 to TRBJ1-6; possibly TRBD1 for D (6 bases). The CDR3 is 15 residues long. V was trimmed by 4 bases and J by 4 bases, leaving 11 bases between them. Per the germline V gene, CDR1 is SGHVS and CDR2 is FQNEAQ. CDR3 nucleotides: TGTGCCAGCAGCTCACAGGGCATATATAATTCACCCCTCCACTTT. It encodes CASSSQGIYNSPLHF.

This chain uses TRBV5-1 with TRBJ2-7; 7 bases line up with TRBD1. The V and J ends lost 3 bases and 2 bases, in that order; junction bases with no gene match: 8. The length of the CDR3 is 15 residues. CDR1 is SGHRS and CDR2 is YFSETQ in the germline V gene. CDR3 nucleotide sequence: TGCGCCAGCAGCTCGGACAGGACTTTGGCCTACGAGCAGTACTTC. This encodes CASSSDRTLAYEQYF.

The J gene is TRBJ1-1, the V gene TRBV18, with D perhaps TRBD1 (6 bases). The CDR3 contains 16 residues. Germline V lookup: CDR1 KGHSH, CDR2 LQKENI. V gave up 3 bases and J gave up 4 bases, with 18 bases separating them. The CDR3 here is CASSPGTSRRGTEAFF. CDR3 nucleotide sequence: TGTGCCAGCTCACCGGGGACATCAAGAAGAGGCACTGAAGCTTTCTTT.

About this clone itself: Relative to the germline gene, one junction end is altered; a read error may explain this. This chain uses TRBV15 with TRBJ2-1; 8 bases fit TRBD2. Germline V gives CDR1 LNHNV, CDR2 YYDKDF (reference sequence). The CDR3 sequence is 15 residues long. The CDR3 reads CATSSLAGPYSEQFF. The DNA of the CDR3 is TGTGCCACCAGTTCTCTAGCGGGCCCCTACAGTGAGCAGTTCTTC.

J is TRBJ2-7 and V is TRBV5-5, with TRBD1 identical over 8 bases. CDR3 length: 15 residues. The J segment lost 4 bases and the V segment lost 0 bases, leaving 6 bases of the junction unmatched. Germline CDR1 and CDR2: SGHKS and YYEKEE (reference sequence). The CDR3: CASSLAAGGTYEQYF. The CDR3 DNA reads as TGTGCCAGCAGCTTGGCGGCAGGGGGCACTTACGAGCAGTACTTC.

CDR3 sequence (DNA): TGCGCCAGCAGCCAAGATCGGACAGCCCAGAATTCACCCCTCCACTTT. Its protein product is CASSQDRTAQNSPLHF. This chain links TRBV4-1 with TRBJ1-6; D perhaps matches TRBD1 (6 bases). CDR3 size: 16 residues. CDR1 is MGHRA, CDR2 YSYEKL, per germline. V shed 0 bases and J shed 7 bases, with 13 bases lying between them.

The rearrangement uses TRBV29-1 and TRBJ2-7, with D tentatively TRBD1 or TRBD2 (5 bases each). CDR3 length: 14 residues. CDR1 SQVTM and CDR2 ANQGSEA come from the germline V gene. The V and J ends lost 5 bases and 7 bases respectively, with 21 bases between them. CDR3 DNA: TGCAGCGTTTGGGGGTTTGAGGCTACTTGGGAGCAGTACTTC. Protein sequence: CSVWGFEATWEQYF.

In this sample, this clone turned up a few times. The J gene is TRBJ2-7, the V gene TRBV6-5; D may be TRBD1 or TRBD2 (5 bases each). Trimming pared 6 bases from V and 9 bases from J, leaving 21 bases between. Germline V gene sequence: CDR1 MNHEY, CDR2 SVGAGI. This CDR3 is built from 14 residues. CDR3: CASRPEGRVTGQYF. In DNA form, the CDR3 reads TGTGCCAGCAGGCCAGAGGGCAGGGTGACGGGGCAGTACTTC.

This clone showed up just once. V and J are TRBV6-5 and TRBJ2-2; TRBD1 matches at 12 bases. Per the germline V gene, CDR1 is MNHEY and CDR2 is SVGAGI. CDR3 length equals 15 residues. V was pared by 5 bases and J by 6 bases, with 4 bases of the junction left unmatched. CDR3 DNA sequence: TGTGCCAGCAGTATTGGGACAGGGGGCCCCGGGGAGCTGTTTTTT. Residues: CASSIGTGGPGELFF.

CDR3 protein: CASSPGTDTQYF. The CDR3 nucleotides read TGTGCCAGCAGTCCGGGCACAGATACGCAGTATTTT. The chain couples TRBV6-5 to TRBJ2-3; D remains ambiguous. The CDR3 is 12 amino acids. CDR1 and CDR2 (germline): MNHEY, SVGAGI. V shed 5 bases and J shed 1 base, with 4 bases lying between them.

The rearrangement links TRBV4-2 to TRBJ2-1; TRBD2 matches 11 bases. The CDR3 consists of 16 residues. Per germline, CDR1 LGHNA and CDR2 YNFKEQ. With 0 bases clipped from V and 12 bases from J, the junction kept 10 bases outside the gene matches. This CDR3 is CASSQDWNSGGAGQFF. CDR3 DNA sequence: TGTGCCAGCAGCCAAGATTGGAATAGCGGGGGGGCCGGGCAGTTCTTC.

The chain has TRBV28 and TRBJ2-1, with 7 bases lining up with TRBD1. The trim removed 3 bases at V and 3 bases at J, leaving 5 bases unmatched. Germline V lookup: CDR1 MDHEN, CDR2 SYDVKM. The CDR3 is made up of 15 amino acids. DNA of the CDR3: TGTGCCAGCAGTTTGTTAGGGACAGACTACAATGAGCAGTTCTTC. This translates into CASSLLGTDYNEQFF.

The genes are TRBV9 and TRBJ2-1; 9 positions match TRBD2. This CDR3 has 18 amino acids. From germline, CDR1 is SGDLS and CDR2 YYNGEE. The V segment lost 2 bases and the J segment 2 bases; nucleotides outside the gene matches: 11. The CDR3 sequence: CASSVLHPSGRPYNEQFF. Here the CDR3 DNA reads TGTGCCAGCAGCGTCCTCCATCCGAGCGGGAGGCCCTACAATGAGCAGTTCTTC.

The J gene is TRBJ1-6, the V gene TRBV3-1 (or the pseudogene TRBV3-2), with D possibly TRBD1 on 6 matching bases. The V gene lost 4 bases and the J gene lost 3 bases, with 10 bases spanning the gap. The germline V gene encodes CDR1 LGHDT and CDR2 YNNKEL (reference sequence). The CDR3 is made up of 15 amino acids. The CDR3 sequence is CASSLRGGYNSPLHF. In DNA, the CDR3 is TGTGCCAGCAGCCTAAGGGGGGGCTATAATTCACCCCTCCACTTT.

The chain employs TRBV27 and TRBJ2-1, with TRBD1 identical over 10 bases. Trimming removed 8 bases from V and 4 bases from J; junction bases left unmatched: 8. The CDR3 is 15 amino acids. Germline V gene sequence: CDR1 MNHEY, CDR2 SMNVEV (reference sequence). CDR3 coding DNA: TGTGCCAGCCGAAGGGGACAGGGGAAATACAATGAGCAGTTCTTC. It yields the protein CASRRGQGKYNEQFF.

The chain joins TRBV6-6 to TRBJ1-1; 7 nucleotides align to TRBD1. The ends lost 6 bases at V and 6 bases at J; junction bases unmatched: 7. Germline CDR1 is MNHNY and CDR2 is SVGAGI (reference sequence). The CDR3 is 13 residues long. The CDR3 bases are TGTGCCAGCAGCTTGAACAGGGGTGCTGAAGCTTTCTTT. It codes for CASSLNRGAEAFF.

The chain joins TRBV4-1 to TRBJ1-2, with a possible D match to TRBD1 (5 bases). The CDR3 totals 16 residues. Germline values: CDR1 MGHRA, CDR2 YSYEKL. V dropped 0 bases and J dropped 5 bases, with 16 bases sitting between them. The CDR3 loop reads CASSQERDGSRYGYTF. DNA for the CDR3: TGCGCCAGCAGCCAAGAGCGGGACGGATCTCGATATGGCTACACCTTC.